The clone carrying this TCR beta chain was recorded at least ten times. This entry is derived from a study of T cells in Graves' hyperthyroidism and ophthalmopathy. Whole-study context: Peripheral blood was secured at the point of initial diagnosis, before any treatment.

Germline values: CDR1 MNHEY, CDR2 SVGEGT. CDR3 length: 16 amino acids. Trimming removed 5 bases from V and 1 base from J; junction bases left unmatched: 7. Amplification of TCR beta CDR3 regions used RNA as the template. During a first-round RT-PCR of the TCR CDR3, the HTBI primer set was used. TCRdb re-derived calls from the multiplex PCR reads in MiXCR, one entry per CDR3 protein. The sample yields 550,000 to 600,000 distinct CDR3 sequences, approximately 15% seen once. The receptor comes from a woman younger than 35 with Graves' ophthalmopathy. This chain joins TRBV6-2 or TRBV6-3 and TRBJ2-7, with 11 nucleotides matching TRBD2. Sequencing was carried out using blood. This CDR3 is CASSNPGLAVSYEQYF. The CDR3 bases are TGTGCCAGCAGTAATCCGGGACTAGCGGTATCCTACGAGCAGTACTTC.